One and the same sample provided the 9 T cell receptor beta chains below, sequenced in a study of technical replicates of blood from a handful of donors. The assay was immunoSEQ multiplex PCR, and TCRdb's table has in-frame clones only and misses some. This table holds 100,000 or so clones, approximately 96% found once. The sample was T cells isolated from PBMCs. The receptors derive from a human donor in good health.

J is TRBJ1-5 and V is TRBV19, with 7 nucleotides matching TRBD1. Germline assignment: CDR1 LNHDA and CDR2 SQIVND (reference sequence). Losses at the gene ends were 8 bases for V and 6 bases for J; bases not matched to a gene: 7. This CDR3 contains 13 residues. This CDR3 reads CASRDSFIQPQHF. The CDR3 DNA reads TGTGCCAGTCGGGACAGTTTCATTCAGCCCCAGCATTTT.

In its sample, this clone was seen once. The rearrangement links TRBV9 to TRBJ1-1; D remains unclear. V shed 3 bases and J shed 4 bases, with 4 bases lying between them. Looked up from germline, CDR1 is SGDLS and CDR2 is YYNGEE. The CDR3 consists of 11 residues. CDR3 DNA: TGTGCCAGCAGCGCCGGCACTGAAGCTTTCTTT. Protein: CASSAGTEAFF.

The CDR3 nucleotides read TGTGCCAGCAGTTTAAGAGGGCTAGAGCAGTTCTTC. The encoded protein is CASSLRGLEQFF. This chain joins TRBV28 and TRBJ2-1; possible D gene TRBD2, 5 bases. CDR1 and CDR2 (germline): MDHEN, SYDVKM. The CDR3 covers 12 residues. The V end was cut by 2 bases, the J end by 10 bases, with 9 bases between.

The chain links TRBV20-1 to TRBJ2-5; the D gene is possibly TRBD2 (6 bases). The V end lost 4 bases, the J end lost 5 bases, and 8 bases lay between the germline ends. From germline, CDR1 is DFQATT and CDR2 SNEGSKA (reference sequence). This CDR3 contains 11 residues. The CDR3 loop reads CSATGGETQYF. The CDR3 bases are TGCAGTGCTACAGGAGGGGAGACCCAGTACTTC.

The chain has TRBV28 and TRBJ1-2; 7 nucleotides match TRBD1. The CDR3 is made up of 13 amino acids. Germline V gene lookup returns CDR1 MDHEN and CDR2 SYDVKM. With V trimmed by 6 bases and J by 4 bases, 5 bases remained unmatched. The chain's CDR3 is CASRGQGGYGYTF. DNA for the CDR3: TGTGCCAGCAGAGGGCAGGGGGGCTATGGCTACACCTTC.

This clone was observed once. V gene TRBV7-8 combines with J gene TRBJ1-1; perhaps TRBD1 as D (5 bases). The CDR3 runs 17 residues. From germline, CDR1 is SGHVS and CDR2 FQNEAQ. The V and J ends lost 4 bases and 1 base respectively, with 19 bases between them. The CDR3, as DNA: TGTGCCAGCAGCTCCAGATACGTCGGGGGTAGGAACACTGAAGCTTTCTTT. It codes for CASSSRYVGGRNTEAFF.

The genes are TRBV7-2 and TRBJ1-1; tentatively, D is TRBD1 (5 bases). The V gene's germline CDR1 is SGHTA and CDR2 FQGNSA. The V end was cut by 1 base, the J end by 1 base, with 19 bases between. The CDR3 sequence is 18 residues long. The CDR3 DNA reads TGTGCCAGCAGCTTAGTTACCGTTCAGGGAGGGTGGAACACTGAAGCTTTCTTT. Amino acids: CASSLVTVQGGWNTEAFF.

The chain combines TRBV7-8 with TRBJ2-7; 7 bases fit TRBD1. From germline, CDR1 is SGHVS and CDR2 FQNEAQ. Trimming at V came to 2 bases and at J to 0 bases, leaving 16 bases not matched to a gene. The CDR3 has 19 residues. The CDR3 DNA follows: TGTGCCAGCAGCTTATTCCGCTTTCTCTCGGGACAGCTCTCCTACGAGCAGTACTTC. Translation: CASSLFRFLSGQLSYEQYF.

Regarding this clone: Other nucleotide sequences in the sample specify the same CDR3. The J gene is TRBJ2-5, the V gene TRBV6-1; 7 bases map to TRBD1. The germline V gene has CDR1 MNHNS and CDR2 SASEGT. Losses at the gene ends were 0 bases for V and 2 bases for J; bases not matched to a gene: 0. CDR3 length: 14 amino acids. The CDR3 here is CASSEAGQQETQYF. In nucleotides, the CDR3 is TGTGCCAGCAGTGAAGCGGGACAGCAAGAGACCCAGTACTTC.